The entry below describes one T cell receptor beta chain. The sample is drawn from a study of blood T cell repertoires in COVID-19. Study in general: Sample material is recorded as cDNA or gDNA derived from T cells, B-cell-depleted T cells, or PBMCs.

The V gene's germline CDR1 is SNHLY and CDR2 FYNNEI. The CDR3 is made up of 13 amino acids. With 7 bases removed from V and 1 base from J, the gap between germline ends came to 10 bases. Only in-frame clones appear in the TCRdb table, and some are missing; sequencing was by immunoSEQ multiplex PCR. The sample includes fewer than 130,000 clones, 70% to 90% of them seen just once. This receptor was taken from a woman in her 50s with acute or convalescent COVID-19. The sequenced material came from peripheral blood. V is TRBV2 and J is TRBJ1-1; no clear D. The CDR3 DNA is TGTGCCAGCAATGGGCATTCGAACACTGAAGCTTTCTTT. Translation: CASNGHSNTEAFF.